This record covers a single T cell receptor beta chain. TCRdb reprocessed the RT-PCR reads with MiXCR, giving one entry per CDR3 protein. Among roughly 670,000 distinct CDR3 sequences, around 15% were seen once, and the ten largest hold around 7.6%. The entry originates in a study of response to subunit inactivated influenza vaccine. The germline V gene has CDR1 MNHEY and CDR2 SMNVEV (reference sequence). Trimming cost V 1 base and J 3 bases; bases outside gene matches: 5. This CDR3 comprises 15 residues. The clonotype originates from a man aged 45-65 years who received an inactivated influenza vaccine. Here the sequenced sample was PBMCs from blood, taken around 15 days before vaccination. The V gene is TRBV27, the J gene TRBJ1-1; TRBD1 matches at 7 bases. Here the CDR3 reads CASSLLSGGDTEAFF. The CDR3 coding sequence is TGTGCCAGCAGTTTATTGTCAGGGGGGGACACTGAAGCTTTCTTT.